These T cell receptor beta chains were read from a single sample in a study of blood T cell repertoires in COVID-19. Using immunoSEQ multiplex PCR, the repertoire was profiled, and TCRdb retains in-frame clones only, with some absent. The sample has around 180,000 clones; approximately 82% are singletons. The sequencing sample was made of peripheral blood. These receptors were obtained from a woman aged 80 or over with active or convalescent COVID-19. Both conserved end residues are part of each CDR3. A D gene is named only where the DNA matches it firmly. Expanded clones are given a class, and other clones once, few, many or no size at all.

clone_size | j_call | d_call | v_call | cdr3_nt | cdr3_aa
NA | TRBJ2-1 | TRBD2 | TRBV19 | TGTGCCAGTCCTAGCGGGAGGGCCAAGAATGAGCAGTTCTTC | CASPSGRAKNEQFF
NA | TRBJ1-3 | NA | TRBV4-1 | TGCGCCAGCAGCAGGGGAGGGCAGAGGGGAAACACCATATATTTT | CASSRGGQRGNTIYF
NA | TRBJ1-2 | NA | TRBV18 | TGTGCCAGCTCACCTAGATCACTCAACTATGGCTACACCTTC | CASSPRSLNYGYTF
NA | TRBJ2-7 | TRBD1 | TRBV19 | TGTGCCAGTAGTAGACAGGGAGCCTCCTACGAGCAGTACTTC | CASSRQGASYEQYF
NA | TRBJ1-2 | NA | TRBV5-1 | TGCGCCAGCAGCCTCCTTTTTGTGGGCTACGGCTACACCTTC | CASSLLFVGYGYTF
NA | TRBJ2-5 | TRBD1 | TRBV10-1 | TGCGCCAGCAGTGAGTCGGGACAGGGCCAAGGAACCCAGTACTTC | CASSESGQGQGTQYF
NA | TRBJ2-7 | NA | TRBV3-1/TRBV3-2 | TGTGCCAGCAGCCCCTCGGTGGGGAGAGGAGGCTACGAGCAGTACTTC | CASSPSVGRGGYEQYF
NA | TRBJ1-3 | NA | TRBV4-2 | TGTGCCAGCAGCCAGTCGACAGCTAAGCCGGGAGCCATATATTTT | CASSQSTAKPGAIYF
NA | TRBJ2-1 | NA | TRBV6-1 | TGTGCCAGCAGTGATCCGGGACAGTTCTTC | CASSDPGQFF
NA | TRBJ1-6 | TRBD1 | TRBV5-5 | TGTGCCAGCAGCAGTACAGGGGCAACGGATTCACCCCTCCACTTT | CASSSTGATDSPLHF
NA | TRBJ1-2 | NA | TRBV5-4 | TGTGCCAGCAGCGGCGGACAGAGTAACTATGGCTACACCTTC | CASSGGQSNYGYTF
NA | TRBJ1-2 | NA | TRBV19 | TGTGCCAGTAGTACTCGACAGGACCCTAACTATGGCTACACCTTC | CASSTRQDPNYGYTF
NA | TRBJ2-1 | TRBD2 | TRBV4-1 | TGCGCCAGCAGCCACGCCCGGGGGACTAGCGGGAAAAATGAGCAGTTCTTC | CASSHARGTSGKNEQFF
NA | TRBJ2-1 | NA | TRBV5-8 | TGTGCCAGCAGCTTGGGAACAGGGCGGAATGAGCAGTTCTTC | CASSLGTGRNEQFF
NA | TRBJ1-1 | NA | TRBV28 | TGTGCCAGCAGTTTAAGGGACATGAACACTGAAGCTTTCTTT | CASSLRDMNTEAFF
NA | TRBJ1-5 | NA | TRBV7-9 | TGTGCCAGCAGTACGGAGGCCCATCAGCCCCAGCATTTT | CASSTEAHQPQHF
NA | TRBJ2-7 | NA | TRBV7-3 | TGTGCCAGCAGCTTAAACCCCCCGGTTAGCGGCTACGAGCAGTACTTC | CASSLNPPVSGYEQYF
NA | TRBJ2-2 | TRBD1 | TRBV15 | TGTGCCACCAGCTCACAGGGGCCCCCCGACACCGGGGAGCTGTTTTTT | CATSSQGPPDTGELFF
once | TRBJ2-6 | NA | TRBV2 | TGTGCCGGCCGGCGTGGGCAGGGTAGCTCTGGGGCCAACGTCCTGACTTTC | CAGRRGQGSSGANVLTF
NA | TRBJ1-1 | NA | TRBV9 | TGTGCCAGCAGCGTAGGGCCAATCAGTAGCGGGAACACTGAAGCTTTCTTT | CASSVGPISSGNTEAFF
once | TRBJ2-2 | TRBD1 | TRBV19 | TGTGCCAGTAGTATAGTGGGAACAGGGGGCTCTAACACCGGGGAGCTGTTTTTT | CASSIVGTGGSNTGELFF
NA | TRBJ1-5 | TRBD1 | TRBV10-3 | TGTGCCATCAGTGATTGGGACAGGGTCCCTCAGCCCCAGCATTTT | CAISDWDRVPQPQHF
NA | TRBJ2-7 | NA | TRBV28 | TGTGCCAGCAGTTTCATACGGACAGATCTAAACTACGAGCAGTACTTC | CASSFIRTDLNYEQYF
NA | TRBJ2-1 | NA | TRBV7-6 | TGTGCCAGCAGCCCGAACCCGGGGGACAATGAGCAGTTCTTC | CASSPNPGDNEQFF
NA | TRBJ1-2 | TRBD1 | TRBV7-3 | TGTGCCAGCAGCTCCCGGACAGGGAGTATGACCTTC | CASSSRTGSMTF
NA | TRBJ2-2 | NA | TRBV2 | TGTGCCAGCAGTGAAGCGCGCCAGAACACCGGGGAGCTGTTTTTT | CASSEARQNTGELFF
NA | TRBJ2-3 | NA | TRBV6-1 | TGTGCCAGCAGTGAAGCGCGAGGGGGTACAGATACGCAGTATTTT | CASSEARGGTDTQYF
NA | TRBJ2-3 | TRBD2 | TRBV20-1 | TGCAGTGCTAGTATGGGTCTAGCGGGGGGCGGGATCTGGAGCACAGATACGCAGTATTTT | CSASMGLAGGGIWSTDTQYF
NA | TRBJ2-5 | NA | TRBV24-1 | TGTGCCACCAGTGATCCTAGCGAGAGGGGAGGAGAGACCCAGTACTTC | CATSDPSERGGETQYF
NA | TRBJ2-5 | NA | TRBV5-1 | TGCGCCAGCAGCTTGGAAGGGGTGGAGACCCAGTACTTC | CASSLEGVETQYF
NA | TRBJ1-1 | NA | TRBV5-1 | TGCGCCAGCAGCTCGGGGGGCTCGGGCACTGAAGCTTTCTTT | CASSSGGSGTEAFF
NA | TRBJ2-3 | NA | TRBV27 | TGTGCCAGCAGACTCACAGATACGCAGTATTTT | CASRLTDTQYF
NA | TRBJ2-3 | TRBD2 | TRBV5-1 | TGCGCCAGCAGCCTGGGACTAGCGGGATTGCCAGATACGCAGTATTTT | CASSLGLAGLPDTQYF
NA | TRBJ1-2 | NA | TRBV28 | TGTGCCAGTGGACAGCCGCCTAACTATGGCTACACCTTC | CASGQPPNYGYTF
NA | TRBJ2-7 | NA | TRBV5-1 | TGCGCCAGCAGCTTGAGGGGTTCCTACTACGAGCAGTACTTC | CASSLRGSYYEQYF
NA | TRBJ2-5 | NA | TRBV25-1 | TGTGCCAGCAGTCCCCAAGGGGGGGGGTCGGTTCGAGAGACCCAGTACTTC | CASSPQGGGSVRETQYF
NA | TRBJ1-6 | NA | TRBV9 | TGTGCCAGCCACTCCGGGAGGGCGGCGAATTCACCCCTCCACTTT | CASHSGRAANSPLHF
NA | TRBJ2-1 | NA | TRBV5-5 | TGTGCCAGCAGCTTGGGGCAGATCTACAATGAGCAGTTCTTC | CASSLGQIYNEQFF
NA | TRBJ2-3 | TRBD2 | TRBV6-2/TRBV6-3 | TGTGCCAGCAGTTACCCCGGGGTAGCGGGAGCTGATACGCAGTATTTT | CASSYPGVAGADTQYF
NA | TRBJ2-1 | NA | TRBV5-8 | TGTGCCAGCAGCTCTCTAACAGGGAGTGAAAAGTTCTTC | CASSSLTGSEKFF
NA | TRBJ2-3 | NA | TRBV15 | TGTGCCACCAGCAGTGTCCTACAGGGCACGCAGTATTTT | CATSSVLQGTQYF
NA | TRBJ1-4 | NA | TRBV11-2 | TGTGCCAGCAGCTTAGATAAGACAGAAAAACTGTTTTTT | CASSLDKTEKLFF
many | TRBJ1-1 | NA | TRBV29-1 | TGCAGCGTTGAAGACCGCTTCCCTGAGGGCGCTGAAGCTTTCTTT | CSVEDRFPEGAEAFF
NA | TRBJ1-2 | NA | TRBV28 | TGTGCCAGCACGGAACCTGGCAGGGCGGCATCGGGCTACACCTTC | CASTEPGRAASGYTF
NA | TRBJ2-3 | TRBD2 | TRBV24-1 | TGTGCCACCAGTGATGGGAGCGGACTAGCGGGAGGATCGGATACGCAGTATTTT | CATSDGSGLAGGSDTQYF
NA | TRBJ2-7 | TRBD1 | TRBV28 | TGTGCCAGCTCTATTCCGGGACAGGGGGACTACGAGCAGTACTTC | CASSIPGQGDYEQYF
NA | TRBJ2-1 | TRBD2 | TRBV9 | TGTGCCAGCAGCGGCCCGGGGCTGACTAGCGGGATAATGAATGAGCAGTTCTTC | CASSGPGLTSGIMNEQFF
NA | TRBJ1-2 | NA | TRBV6-6 | TGTGCCAGCAGCCCGACAACGAGTGGCTACACCTTC | CASSPTTSGYTF
NA | TRBJ1-1 | TRBD1 | TRBV5-1 | TGCGCCAGCAGCCCTAACAGGGGGCCTGAAGCTTTCTTT | CASSPNRGPEAFF
NA | TRBJ1-2 | NA | TRBV6-5 | TGTGCCAGCAGGGTAATAGATCCGGGTCCAAAGGGCTACACCTTC | CASRVIDPGPKGYTF
NA | TRBJ2-1 | NA | TRBV27 | TGTGCCAGCCTCCAGGCGGGGCGGTGGGAGCAGTTCTTC | CASLQAGRWEQFF
few | TRBJ1-1 | TRBD1 | TRBV18 | TGTGCCAGCTCACTCGGGACAGGGGACCTTAGCACTGAAGCTTTCTTT | CASSLGTGDLSTEAFF
NA | TRBJ2-3 | NA | TRBV3-1/TRBV3-2 | TGTGCCAGCAGCCACGACGGGGATACGCAGTATTTT | CASSHDGDTQYF